The 7 T cell receptor beta chains listed next were all sequenced from one sample in a study of cytomegalovirus exposure and HLA in healthy donors. TCRdb keeps only in-frame clones here, not all; method: immunoSEQ multiplex PCR. Counted here are 300,000 to 400,000 clones, roughly 88% occurring once; the ten biggest clones make up approximately 0.9%. Sequencing input: PBMCs. The receptors were gathered from a man aged 25-40 years in good health and CMV-seronegative.

The DNA for the CDR3 is TGTGCCAGCCGAAGGGGGACAGATAACACCGGGGAGCTGTTTTTT. It specifies CASRRGTDNTGELFF. The genes are TRBV11-2 and TRBJ2-2; 7 bases agree with TRBD1. J was trimmed by 2 bases and V by 8 bases; bases with no gene match: 8. Looked up from germline, CDR1 is SGHAT and CDR2 is FQNNGV. The CDR3 extends over 15 amino acids.

This sequence joins TRBV9 and TRBJ1-1, with 8 bases that match TRBD1. V shed 7 bases and J 11 bases; nucleotides not matched to a gene: 7. The CDR3 sequence is 11 residues long. Per germline, CDR1 SGDLS and CDR2 YYNGEE. The CDR3 reads CASGGQGNAFF. The CDR3 DNA is TGTGCCAGCGGCGGACAGGGTAACGCTTTCTTT.

The J gene is TRBJ1-3, the V gene TRBV5-5; D might be TRBD1 (5 bases). CDR1 and CDR2 (germline): SGHKS, YYEKEE (reference sequence). Trimming cost V 5 bases and J 6 bases, with 18 bases left between them. The CDR3 consists of 15 residues. The DNA for the CDR3 is TGTGCCAGCAGACGGGACTTCCGAACGGCAAACACCATATATTTT. Protein product: CASRRDFRTANTIYF.

This sequence joins TRBV19 and TRBJ1-1; D is possibly TRBD1 (6 bases). Trimming took 4 bases from V and 2 from J, leaving 14 bases between them. Germline CDR1 and CDR2: LNHDA and SQIVND (reference sequence). The CDR3 has 15 amino acids. This CDR3 reads CASSRGRGGNTEAFF. The CDR3 region has the DNA TGTGCCAGTAGTAGGGGCCGGGGGGGCAACACTGAAGCTTTCTTT.

The V and J genes are TRBV6-5 and TRBJ2-3; no reliable D call. The V and J ends lost 2 bases and 5 bases respectively, with 11 bases between them. The CDR3 consists of 14 residues. Germline-derived CDR1 and CDR2 are MNHEY and SVGAGI. The CDR3 DNA reads TGTGCCAGCAGTTACCATTCGCCCGGAGATACGCAGTATTTT. Translating it yields CASSYHSPGDTQYF.

J is TRBJ1-1 and V is TRBV4-3; unclear D gene. The CDR3 contains 15 residues. CDR1 and CDR2 from the germline V gene are LGHNA and YSLEER. Trimming removed 4 bases at V and 0 bases at J, with 12 bases between. CDR3 protein: CASSRQRTVNTEAFF. The CDR3, as DNA: TGCGCCAGCAGCCGCCAGAGGACTGTGAACACTGAAGCTTTCTTT.

The J gene is TRBJ2-7, the V gene TRBV7-9; no definite D call. The CDR3 sequence is 11 residues long. Trimming took 5 bases from V and 7 from J, leaving 9 bases between them. CDR1 is SEHNR and CDR2 is FQNEAQ in the germline V gene (reference sequence). In nucleotides, the CDR3 is TGTGCCAGCAGCCCCGACTTGGAGCAGTACTTC. Translated: CASSPDLEQYF.